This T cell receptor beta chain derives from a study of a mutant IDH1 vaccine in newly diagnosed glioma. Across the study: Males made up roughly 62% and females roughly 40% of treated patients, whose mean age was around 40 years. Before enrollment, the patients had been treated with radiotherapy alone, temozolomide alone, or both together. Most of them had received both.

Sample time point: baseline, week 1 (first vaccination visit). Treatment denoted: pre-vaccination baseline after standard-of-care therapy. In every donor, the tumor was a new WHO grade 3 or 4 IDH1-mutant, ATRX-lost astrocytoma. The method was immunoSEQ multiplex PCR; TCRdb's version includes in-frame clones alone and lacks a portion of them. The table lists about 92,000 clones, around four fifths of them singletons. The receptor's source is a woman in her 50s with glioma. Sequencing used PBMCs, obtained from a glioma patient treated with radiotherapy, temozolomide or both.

CDR3 amino acids: CASSEAGSGSGYTF. The CDR3 coding sequence is TGTGCCAGCAGTGAGGCAGGTTCGGGGTCTGGCTACACCTTC. The chain joins TRBV2 to TRBJ1-2; D gene uncertain. The CDR3 extends over 14 amino acids. V lost 3 bases and J 7 bases, leaving 15 bases between the germline ends. Germline loops: CDR1 SNHLY, CDR2 FYNNEI.